Below, 21 T cell receptor beta chains from the same sample are listed, as sequenced in a study of T cells in narcolepsy (dated by TCRdb to 2016 to 2019). The method behind the library was the immunoSEQ multiplex PCR assay. Here the immuneACCESS table is served through TCRdb, limited to in-frame sequences with V and J called. Missing clones are a known gap in these copies; in checked studies unresolved V genes cover under half, and the rest lacks a known reason. This sample comprises tens of thousands of clones, around 80% of them detected only once. Around 1.1% of the sample is taken by the ten largest. Sequenced: memory (CD45RA-) CD4+ T cells from blood. The cell subset or site label on this specimen signifies: memory T cells sorted ex vivo from peripheral blood. These receptors were taken from a human donor in good health.

Concerning this clone itself: Other nucleotide sequences in the sample specify the same CDR3. The chain is built from TRBV18 and TRBJ2-1, with a weak D call TRBD2 (5 bases). The germline gives CDR1 KGHSH, CDR2 LQKENI. Trimming stripped 3 bases from V and 8 bases from J, with 8 bases between. This CDR3 region has 12 residues. CDR3 in amino acids: CASSPLGDEQFF. The CDR3 DNA follows: TGTGCCAGCTCACCTCTGGGAGATGAGCAGTTCTTC.

V gene TRBV7-2 combines with J gene TRBJ2-1; 7 bases match TRBD2. In germline, CDR1 is SGHTA, CDR2 FQGNSA. CDR3 size: 13 residues. V dropped 0 bases and J dropped 10; count of bases not matched to a gene: 3. The CDR3 loop is CASSLAGTKEQFF. The DNA for the CDR3 is TGTGCCAGCAGCTTAGCGGGGACTAAAGAGCAGTTCTTC.

V gene TRBV7-2 combines with J gene TRBJ1-5; a possible D gene is TRBD1 (5 bases). The CDR3 is 14 residues long. V lost 7 bases to trimming and J lost 0 bases, with 10 bases between them. CDR1 is SGHTA and CDR2 is FQGNSA in the germline V gene. Here the CDR3 reads CASTMRGSNQPQHF. The CDR3 DNA reads as TGTGCCAGCACCATGAGGGGTAGCAATCAGCCCCAGCATTTT. Based on the CDR3 plus reference TRBV7-2 and TRBJ1-5, the full variable domain is GAGVSQSPSNKVTEKGKDVELRCDPISGHTALYWYRQSLGQGLEFLIYFQGNSAPDKSGLPSDRFSAERTGGSVSTLTIQRTQQEDSAVYLCASTMRGSNQPQHFGDGTRLSIL.

Here the CDR3 reads CATSRGVERSGRNYNEQFF. In nucleotides, the CDR3 is TGTGCCACCAGCAGAGGGGTAGAGAGGAGCGGGAGGAACTACAATGAGCAGTTCTTC. The genes are TRBV15 and TRBJ2-1, with 9 nucleotides matching TRBD2. The trim removed 1 base at V and 3 bases at J, leaving 13 bases unmatched. The CDR3 is made up of 19 amino acids. Germline CDR1 LNHNV, CDR2 YYDKDF (reference sequence).

This chain joins TRBV10-3 and TRBJ1-3, with a weak D call TRBD1 (5 bases). CDR1 ENHRY and CDR2 SYGVKD come from the germline V gene. The V and J ends lost 3 bases and 1 base respectively, with 10 bases between them. This CDR3 spans 15 amino acids. Here the CDR3 DNA reads TGTGCCATCAGTGACCGGGGGAAGTCTGGAAACACCATATATTTT. Translating gives CAISDRGKSGNTIYF.

This chain links TRBV5-1 with TRBJ2-2; TRBD2 aligns across 7 bases. The CDR3 is 17 amino acids. V dropped 3 bases and J dropped 7; count of bases not matched to a gene: 15. CDR1 and CDR2 from the germline V gene are SGHRS and YFSETQ. As DNA, the CDR3 is TGCGCCAGCAGCTCCCTTGGGGGGAGGGCCAGGAACGGGGAGCTGTTTTTT. This gives the protein CASSSLGGRARNGELFF.

V usage is TRBV5-6 and J usage is TRBJ2-3, with 11 nucleotides matching TRBD2. The CDR3 consists of 15 residues. V was clipped by 4 bases and J by 2 bases; unmatched bases: 3. Germline CDR1 and CDR2: SGHDT and YYEEEE. DNA of the CDR3: TGTGCCAGCAGCACTAGCGGGAGATACACAGATACGCAGTATTTT. It yields the protein CASSTSGRYTDTQYF. Complete variable domain (other parts from reference TRBV5-6 and TRBJ2-3): DAGVTQSPTHLIKTRGQQVTLRCSPKSGHDTVSWYQQALGQGPQFIFQYYEEEERQRGNFPDRFSGHQFPNYSSELNVNALLLGDSALYLCASSTSGRYTDTQYFGPGTRLTVL.

The chain recombines TRBV11-2 with TRBJ2-2; possibly TRBD1 for D (5 bases). The CDR3 is 14 amino acids. CDR1 and CDR2 from the germline V gene are SGHAT and FQNNGV. Trimming removed 2 bases at V and 6 bases at J, with 10 bases between. The CDR3 bases are TGTGCCAGCAGCTTACCAGGGTTTGCCGGGGAGCTGTTTTTT. Protein sequence: CASSLPGFAGELFF. The full variable domain, in which reference TRBV11-2 and TRBJ2-2 provide the parts outside the CDR3, is EAGVAQSPRYKIIEKRQSVAFWCNPISGHATLYWYQQILGQGPKLLIQFQNNGVVDDSQLPKDRFSAERLKGVDSTLKIQPAKLEDSAVYLCASSLPGFAGELFFGEGSRLTVL.

The chain recombines TRBV19 with TRBJ1-1; TRBD1 is a possible D gene (6 bases). In germline, CDR1 is LNHDA, CDR2 SQIVND (reference sequence). The CDR3 loop spans 13 amino acids. Trimming removed 8 bases at V and 1 base at J, with 11 bases between. CDR3 sequence: CASWGGGNTEAFF. CDR3 DNA: TGTGCCAGTTGGGGAGGGGGGAACACTGAAGCTTTCTTT.

The CDR3 sequence is CASRASGGRNSPLHF. CDR3 DNA: TGTGCCAGCAGAGCTTCAGGGGGTCGTAATTCACCCCTCCACTTT. The V and J genes are TRBV6-5 and TRBJ1-6; TRBD1 matches 7 bases. V was clipped by 6 bases and J by 6 bases; unmatched bases: 8. Germline assignment: CDR1 MNHEY and CDR2 SVGAGI. This CDR3 is 15 amino acids long.

The V call is TRBV4-3, the J call TRBJ2-1; 9 positions match TRBD2. The CDR3 is 16 residues long. V gave up 2 bases and J gave up 4 bases; unmatched junction bases: 6. The germline V gene has CDR1 LGHNA and CDR2 YSLEER. The CDR3, as DNA: TGCGCCAGCAGCCAATTAGCTCTAGCGGGGTACAATGAGCAGTTCTTC. Translation: CASSQLALAGYNEQFF.

The genes are TRBV18 and TRBJ2-7; 7 bases are a match to TRBD1. V gave up 1 base and J gave up 1 base; unmatched junction bases: 7. This CDR3 has 16 amino acids. CDR1 is KGHSH and CDR2 is LQKENI in the germline V gene. The CDR3 is CASSPLDRVGSYEQYF. DNA for the CDR3: TGTGCCAGCTCACCACTCGACAGGGTTGGGTCCTACGAGCAGTACTTC.

The chain uses TRBV2 and TRBJ2-5, with 9 positions matching TRBD1. The CDR3 spans 14 residues. V was clipped by 7 bases and J by 2 bases; unmatched bases: 5. Germline V gene sequence: CDR1 SNHLY, CDR2 FYNNEI. The CDR3 spells CASTPGQGQETQYF. The CDR3 DNA reads TGTGCCAGCACCCCGGGACAGGGACAAGAGACCCAGTACTTC.

The V gene is TRBV18, the J gene TRBJ2-1; 11 positions match TRBD2. V dropped 5 bases and J dropped 6; count of bases not matched to a gene: 6. The germline V gene has CDR1 KGHSH and CDR2 LQKENI. The CDR3 runs to 15 residues. In nucleotides, the CDR3 is TGTGCCAGCTCATCCTCGACTAGCGGGGCCAATGAGCAGTTCTTC. Protein product: CASSSSTSGANEQFF.

This clone is labeled medium-sized. The CDR3 DNA sequence: TGCGCCAGCAGCTTGGGAACGGGCGGGCAGTACTTC. Translating it yields CASSLGTGGQYF. This sequence joins TRBV5-1 and TRBJ2-7; D gene ambiguous. The ends were cut back, 0 bases at V and 9 bases at J, with 10 bases in the middle. The CDR3 has 12 amino acids. Germline V gene lookup returns CDR1 SGHRS and CDR2 YFSETQ.

The table lists this clone with a count of one. V usage is TRBV4-1 and J usage is TRBJ1-4; unclear D gene. The germline gives CDR1 MGHRA, CDR2 YSYEKL. The ends were cut back, 3 bases at V and 2 bases at J, with 7 bases in the middle. This CDR3 contains 14 residues. In DNA form, the CDR3 reads TGCGCCAGCAGCCAGGATGGGACTAATGAAAAACTGTTTTTT. This gives the protein CASSQDGTNEKLFF.

This chain links TRBV2 with TRBJ2-1; 16 bases align to TRBD2. Germline V CDR1 and CDR2: SNHLY, FYNNEI. CDR3 length: 21 residues. The ends lost 4 bases at V and 4 bases at J; junction bases unmatched: 16. CDR3 in amino acids: CASSVLSGTSGRAKGYNEQFF. In nucleotides, the CDR3 is TGTGCCAGCAGTGTACTCTCCGGGACTAGCGGGAGGGCTAAAGGGTACAATGAGCAGTTCTTC.

The V and J genes are TRBV28 and TRBJ2-1; possible D gene TRBD2, 6 bases. The CDR3 totals 12 residues. V lost 11 bases and J lost 6, with 14 bases in between. CDR1 MDHEN and CDR2 SYDVKM come from the germline V gene. CDR3 sequence (DNA): TGTGCCTCGACCGGGAGCGTCAATGAGCAGTTCTTC. It yields the protein CASTGSVNEQFF.

The rearrangement links TRBV5-6 to TRBJ2-5, with unresolved D. Looked up from germline, CDR1 is SGHDT and CDR2 is YYEEEE. The V and J ends lost 1 base and 7 bases respectively, with 5 bases between them. The CDR3 runs 11 residues. As DNA, the CDR3 is TGTGCCAGCAGCTTGCGAGGGACCCAGTACTTC. Its protein product is CASSLRGTQYF.

V and J are TRBV7-2 and TRBJ2-5; 10 nucleotides match TRBD2. CDR3 size: 16 residues. Germline loops: CDR1 SGHTA, CDR2 FQGNSA. After removal of 1 base from V and 2 bases from J, the junction contained 4 bases not matched to a gene. CDR3 nucleotide sequence: TGTGCCAGCAGCTTAGGTGGTAGCGGGGGGCAAGAGACCCAGTACTTC. Encoded protein: CASSLGGSGGQETQYF. Variable domain in full (rest from reference TRBV7-2 and TRBJ2-5): GAGVSQSPSNKVTEKGKDVELRCDPISGHTALYWYRQSLGQGLEFLIYFQGNSAPDKSGLPSDRFSAERTGGSVSTLTIQRTQQEDSAVYLCASSLGGSGGQETQYFGPGTRLLVL.

V and J are TRBV6-1 and TRBJ1-4; D perhaps matches TRBD1 (6 bases). Per the germline V gene, CDR1 is MNHNS and CDR2 is SASEGT. With 1 base removed from V and 8 bases from J, the gap between germline ends came to 11 bases. The CDR3 has 14 residues. The CDR3 loop reads CASSEGGAGEKLFF. Here the CDR3 DNA reads TGTGCCAGCAGTGAAGGGGGGGCCGGGGAAAAACTGTTTTTT.